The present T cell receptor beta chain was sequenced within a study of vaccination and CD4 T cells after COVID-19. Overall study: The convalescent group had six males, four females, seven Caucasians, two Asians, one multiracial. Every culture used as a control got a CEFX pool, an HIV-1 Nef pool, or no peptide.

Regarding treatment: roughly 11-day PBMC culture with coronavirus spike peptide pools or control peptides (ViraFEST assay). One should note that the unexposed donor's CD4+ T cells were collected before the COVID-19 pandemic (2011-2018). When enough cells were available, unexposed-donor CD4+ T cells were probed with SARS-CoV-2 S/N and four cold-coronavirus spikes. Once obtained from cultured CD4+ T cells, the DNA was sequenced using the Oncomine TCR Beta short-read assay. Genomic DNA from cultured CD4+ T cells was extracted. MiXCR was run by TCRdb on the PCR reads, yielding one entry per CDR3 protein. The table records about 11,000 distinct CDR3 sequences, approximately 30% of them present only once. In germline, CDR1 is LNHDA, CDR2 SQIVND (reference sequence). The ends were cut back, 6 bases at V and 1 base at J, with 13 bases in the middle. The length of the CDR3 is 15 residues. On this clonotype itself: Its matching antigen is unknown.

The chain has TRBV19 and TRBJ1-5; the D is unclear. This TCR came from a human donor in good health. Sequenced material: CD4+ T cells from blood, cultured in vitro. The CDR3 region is CASRTSVISNQPQHF. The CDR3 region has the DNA TGTGCCAGTAGGACATCGGTTATAAGCAATCAGCCCCAGCATTTT.